Listed below are T cell receptor beta chains from one sample, sequenced in a study of cytomegalovirus exposure and HLA in healthy donors. The method was immunoSEQ multiplex PCR; TCRdb's version includes in-frame clones alone and lacks a portion of them. The sample gives 65,000 to 80,000 clones, around 84% of which show up once; approximately 8.9% is in the top ten. The sample taken for sequencing was PBMCs. The origin of the receptors is a woman aged 40 to 50 in good health and CMV-seropositive. Each CDR3 is given with its conserved first and last residue. A D gene is named only where the DNA matches it firmly. Not every row has a clone size; where given, it reads once, few, many or a size class.

size: once
V: TRBV4-2
D: TRBD1
length: 16
J: TRBJ1-4
CDR3: CASSPFWTGENEKLFF
DNA: TGTGCCAGCAGCCCATTTTGGACAGGGGAAAATGAAAAACTGTTTTTT

size: .
V: TRBV4-1
D: .
length: 17
J: TRBJ1-3
CDR3: CASSQADRTASGNTIYF
DNA: TGCGCCAGCAGCCAAGCTGACAGGACCGCCTCTGGAAACACCATATATTTT

size: few
V: TRBV9
D: .
length: 16
J: TRBJ1-1
CDR3: CASTRSGGPMNTEAFF
DNA: TGTGCCAGTACCCGGAGTGGAGGGCCCATGAACACTGAAGCTTTCTTT

size: few
V: TRBV28
D: TRBD2
length: 15
J: TRBJ2-5
CDR3: CASSFQQGRGETQYF
DNA: TGTGCCAGCAGTTTTCAACAAGGGAGGGGAGAGACCCAGTACTTC

size: .
V: TRBV18
D: .
length: 11
J: TRBJ2-5
CDR3: CASSIQETQYF
DNA: TGTGCCAGCTCTATCCAAGAGACCCAGTACTTC

size: once
V: TRBV13
D: TRBD2
length: 17
J: TRBJ2-3
CDR3: CASSFGASGVSTDTQYF
DNA: TGTGCCAGCAGCTTCGGAGCTAGCGGGGTGAGCACAGATACGCAGTATTTT

size: .
V: TRBV7-2
D: .
length: 14
J: TRBJ1-3
CDR3: CASSLDASGYTIYF
DNA: TGTGCCAGCAGCTTAGACGCATCGGGGTACACCATATATTTT

size: .
V: TRBV7-3
D: .
length: 15
J: TRBJ2-1
CDR3: CASSSKAGGLAEQFF
DNA: TGTGCCAGCAGCTCGAAAGCCGGGGGGCTGGCTGAGCAGTTCTTC

size: few
V: TRBV5-4
D: .
length: 15
J: TRBJ2-3
CDR3: CASSQEFGSTDTQYF
DNA: TGTGCCAGCAGCCAAGAGTTTGGTTCCACAGATACGCAGTATTTT

size: .
V: TRBV11-2
D: TRBD1
length: 15
J: TRBJ2-3
CDR3: CASSPGDRGTDTQYF
DNA: TGTGCCAGCAGCCCCGGGGACAGGGGCACAGATACGCAGTATTTT

size: .
V: TRBV9
D: .
length: 17
J: TRBJ2-3
CDR3: CASSVSTQGHGTDTQYF
DNA: TGTGCCAGCAGCGTCTCGACACAGGGCCACGGCACAGATACGCAGTATTTT

size: .
V: TRBV6-5
D: .
length: 13
J: TRBJ1-5
CDR3: CASSYSRWQPQHF
DNA: TGTGCCAGCAGTTACTCCAGGTGGCAGCCCCAGCATTTT

size: .
V: TRBV11-2
D: TRBD2
length: 14
J: TRBJ2-7
CDR3: CASSSGTSGHEQYF
DNA: TGTGCCAGCAGCTCCGGGACTAGCGGACACGAGCAGTACTTC

size: .
V: TRBV9
D: .
length: 12
J: TRBJ2-5
CDR3: CASSVAEETQYF
DNA: TGTGCCAGCAGCGTAGCGGAAGAGACCCAGTACTTC

size: .
V: TRBV4-2
D: TRBD1
length: 15
J: TRBJ1-2
CDR3: CASSQDLRGRGGYTF
DNA: TGTGCCAGCAGCCAAGACCTCAGGGGGCGCGGGGGCTACACCTTC

size: .
V: TRBV19
D: TRBD1
length: 14
J: TRBJ2-2
CDR3: CASKQGMRTGELFF
DNA: TGTGCCAGTAAACAGGGGATGAGGACCGGGGAGCTGTTTTTT

size: .
V: TRBV5-1
D: .
length: 14
J: TRBJ1-6
CDR3: CASTWVRGDSPLHF
DNA: TGCGCCAGCACGTGGGTTAGGGGTGATTCACCCCTCCACTTT

size: .
V: TRBV5-6
D: TRBD2
length: 12
J: TRBJ2-1
CDR3: CASSFSGGDQFF
DNA: TGTGCCAGCAGCTTTAGCGGGGGTGATCAGTTCTTC

size: once
V: TRBV6-1
D: .
length: 13
J: TRBJ1-1
CDR3: CASSEPGNTEAFF
DNA: TGTGCCAGCAGTGAACCGGGGAACACTGAAGCTTTCTTT

size: .
V: TRBV2
D: .
length: 14
J: TRBJ2-7
CDR3: CASSGRESSYEQYF
DNA: TGTGCCAGCAGTGGACGGGAAAGCTCCTACGAGCAGTACTTC

size: .
V: TRBV5-6
D: TRBD1
length: 15
J: TRBJ1-2
CDR3: CASSLLGQGDSGYTF
DNA: TGTGCCAGCAGCTTATTGGGACAGGGGGATTCCGGCTACACCTTC

size: .
V: TRBV2
D: TRBD1
length: 15
J: TRBJ1-4
CDR3: CASSLDRLTNEKLFF
DNA: TGTGCCAGCAGTTTGGACAGGTTGACTAATGAAAAACTGTTTTTT

size: .
V: TRBV28
D: .
length: 14
J: TRBJ2-5
CDR3: CASTRGLIQETQYF
DNA: TGTGCCAGCACCCGCGGCCTAATCCAAGAGACCCAGTACTTC

size: .
V: TRBV6-5
D: TRBD1
length: 16
J: TRBJ2-3
CDR3: CASSYSTGGITDTQYF
DNA: TGTGCCAGCAGTTACTCGACAGGGGGGATCACAGATACGCAGTATTTT

size: .
V: TRBV11-3
D: .
length: 12
J: TRBJ2-2
CDR3: CASSPGTGELFF
DNA: TGTGCCAGCAGCCCAGGGACCGGGGAGCTGTTTTTT

size: .
V: TRBV6-1
D: TRBD1
length: 15
J: TRBJ1-1
CDR3: CASSALGQVNTEAFF
DNA: TGTGCCAGCAGTGCCCTGGGACAGGTGAACACTGAAGCTTTCTTT

size: .
V: TRBV4-1
D: .
length: 15
J: TRBJ1-4
CDR3: CASSQEPDSDEKLFF
DNA: TGCGCCAGCAGCCAAGAACCGGACAGCGATGAAAAACTGTTTTTT

size: .
V: TRBV7-8
D: TRBD2
length: 15
J: TRBJ2-5
CDR3: CASSLRLAGRETQYF
DNA: TGTGCCAGCAGCTTAAGACTAGCGGGCAGGGAGACCCAGTACTTC

size: .
V: TRBV7-9
D: .
length: 11
J: TRBJ1-2
CDR3: CASSSVYGYTF
DNA: TGTGCCAGCAGCTCGGTCTATGGCTACACCTTC

size: .
V: TRBV28
D: .
length: 14
J: TRBJ1-3
CDR3: CASAGRQSGNTIYF
DNA: TGTGCCAGCGCGGGACGGCAATCTGGAAACACCATATATTTT

size: .
V: TRBV28
D: .
length: 12
J: TRBJ1-2
CDR3: CASSLSNYGYTF
DNA: TGTGCCAGCAGTTTGAGTAACTATGGCTACACCTTC

size: .
V: TRBV9
D: TRBD1
length: 18
J: TRBJ2-6
CDR3: CASSAQTGRSSGANVLTF
DNA: TGTGCCAGCAGCGCCCAGACAGGGAGATCCTCTGGGGCCAACGTCCTGACTTTC

size: .
V: TRBV28
D: .
length: 13
J: TRBJ2-7
CDR3: CASSPRGFYEQYF
DNA: TGTGCCAGCAGCCCCCGGGGTTTCTACGAGCAGTACTTC

size: .
V: TRBV6-5
D: TRBD2
length: 15
J: TRBJ2-1
CDR3: CASSRSGGKYNEQFF
DNA: TGTGCCAGCAGCCGCAGCGGGGGGAAGTACAATGAGCAGTTCTTC

size: once
V: TRBV4-2
D: TRBD2
length: 15
J: TRBJ2-7
CDR3: CASSQATSGGYEQYF
DNA: TGTGCCAGCAGCCAAGCGACTAGCGGGGGATACGAGCAGTACTTC

size: once
V: TRBV2
D: TRBD1
length: 15
J: TRBJ1-4
CDR3: CASREGQGVGEKLFF
DNA: TGTGCCAGCAGGGAAGGACAGGGGGTAGGCGAAAAACTGTTTTTT

size: .
V: TRBV7-9
D: .
length: 15
J: TRBJ1-3
CDR3: CASSQDSYSGNTIYF
DNA: TGTGCCAGCAGCCAGGACAGTTACTCTGGAAACACCATATATTTT

size: .
V: TRBV9
D: TRBD1
length: 18
J: TRBJ1-2
CDR3: CASSVDVGGTGVDYGYTF
DNA: TGTGCCAGCAGCGTAGATGTGGGGGGGACAGGGGTGGACTATGGCTACACCTTC

size: .
V: TRBV5-4
D: .
length: 13
J: TRBJ1-2
CDR3: CASSLQGSNGYTF
DNA: TGTGCCAGCAGCTTGCAGGGTTCCAACGGCTACACCTTC

size: .
V: TRBV6-1
D: TRBD1
length: 15
J: TRBJ2-3
CDR3: CASRADRGGTDTQYF
DNA: TGTGCCAGCAGGGCTGACAGGGGGGGGACAGATACGCAGTATTTT

size: .
V: TRBV5-6
D: .
length: 17
J: TRBJ2-3
CDR3: CASSQFLEGASTDTQYF
DNA: TGTGCCAGCAGCCAGTTCCTGGAGGGGGCTAGCACAGATACGCAGTATTTT

size: .
V: TRBV7-2
D: TRBD2
length: 18
J: TRBJ2-2
CDR3: CASSLDLGGGASTGELFF
DNA: TGTGCCAGCAGCTTAGACCTTGGCGGGGGGGCTAGCACCGGGGAGCTGTTTTTT

size: .
V: TRBV6-1
D: TRBD2
length: 15
J: TRBJ2-7
CDR3: CASTPLRGGDYEQYF
DNA: TGTGCCAGCACCCCCCTGCGGGGAGGGGACTACGAGCAGTACTTC

size: .
V: TRBV30
D: .
length: 11
J: TRBJ2-7
CDR3: CAWSSRDEQYF
DNA: TGTGCCTGGAGTTCGAGGGACGAGCAGTACTTC

size: .
V: TRBV7-2
D: .
length: 14
J: TRBJ2-5
CDR3: CASSFEQGIKTQYF
DNA: TGTGCCAGCAGCTTTGAACAGGGAATAAAGACCCAGTACTTC

size: .
V: TRBV5-1
D: .
length: 15
J: TRBJ2-7
CDR3: CASSYGTPSSYEQYF
DNA: TGCGCCAGCAGCTACGGGACACCGAGCTCCTACGAGCAGTACTTC

size: .
V: TRBV19
D: TRBD1
length: 14
J: TRBJ2-7
CDR3: CASSITGGSYEQYF
DNA: TGTGCCAGTAGTATAACAGGGGGTTCCTACGAGCAGTACTTC

size: once
V: TRBV6-6
D: TRBD2
length: 14
J: TRBJ2-7
CDR3: CASTTSGGAYEQYF
DNA: TGTGCCAGTACGACTAGCGGGGGGGCCTACGAGCAGTACTTC

size: .
V: TRBV19
D: .
length: 14
J: TRBJ1-5
CDR3: CASSADRKNQPQHF
DNA: TGTGCCAGTAGTGCAGACAGAAAAAATCAGCCCCAGCATTTT

size: .
V: TRBV5-6
D: .
length: 12
J: TRBJ1-2
CDR3: CASSPGDYGYTF
DNA: TGTGCCAGCAGCCCCGGGGACTATGGCTACACCTTC

size: once
V: TRBV11-2
D: TRBD1
length: 15
J: TRBJ1-2
CDR3: CASSLDAGQGNGYTF
DNA: TGTGCCAGCAGCTTAGACGCGGGACAGGGGAATGGCTACACCTTC

size: .
V: TRBV6-5
D: .
length: 14
J: TRBJ1-5
CDR3: CASRVGAGNQPQHF
DNA: TGTGCCAGCAGAGTGGGGGCCGGCAATCAGCCCCAGCATTTT

size: .
V: TRBV9
D: .
length: 13
J: TRBJ2-5
CDR3: CASSVTGSETQYF
DNA: TGTGCCAGCAGCGTAACGGGTTCCGAGACCCAGTACTTC

size: .
V: TRBV19
D: .
length: 12
J: TRBJ1-1
CDR3: CASSPGLTEAFF
DNA: TGTGCCAGTAGTCCGGGACTGACTGAAGCTTTCTTT

size: few
V: TRBV25-1
D: TRBD1
length: 16
J: TRBJ2-5
CDR3: CASSDPPGQGPETQYF
DNA: TGTGCCAGCAGTGATCCCCCGGGACAGGGGCCAGAGACCCAGTACTTC

size: .
V: TRBV5-8
D: TRBD2
length: 17
J: TRBJ2-3
CDR3: CASSLVRSGGALDTQYF
DNA: TGTGCCAGCAGCTTGGTCCGAAGCGGGGGGGCCCTAGATACGCAGTATTTT

size: .
V: TRBV6-5
D: .
length: 15
J: TRBJ1-3
CDR3: CASSYGGNSGNTIYF
DNA: TGTGCCAGCAGTTACGGAGGGAACTCTGGAAACACCATATATTTT

size: few
V: TRBV5-6
D: .
length: 14
J: TRBJ1-5
CDR3: CASSLGGQPQPQHF
DNA: TGTGCCAGCAGCTTGGGCGGGCAACCTCAGCCCCAGCATTTT

size: .
V: TRBV7-2
D: TRBD1
length: 13
J: TRBJ1-1
CDR3: CASSSDRGRGAFF
DNA: TGTGCCAGCAGCTCGGACAGGGGCCGAGGGGCTTTCTTT